The clone carrying this T cell receptor (beta chain) was seen once. Produced via immunoSEQ multiplex PCR; TCRdb's table is partial and in-frame only. The table lists some 180,000 clones, roughly 84% of them singletons. The data are from a study of blood T cell repertoires in COVID-19. This CDR3 comprises 17 residues. CDR1 is MDHEN and CDR2 is SYDVKM in the germline V gene. Unmatched junction bases numbered 16, after V lost 4 bases and J lost 6 bases. This sequence was found in a human donor in a cohort sampled during active COVID-19. The chain combines TRBV28 with TRBJ1-1, with TRBD1 identical over 8 bases. The sample taken for sequencing was peripheral blood. CDR3 loop: CASSSGAAWTGSSEAFF. CDR3 in DNA: TGTGCCAGCAGTTCTGGGGCGGCTTGGACAGGGAGTTCTGAAGCTTTCTTT.